The TCR beta chain under discussion was sequenced for a study of cytomegalovirus exposure and HLA in healthy donors. V gave up 5 bases and J gave up 3 bases; unmatched junction bases: 7. This CDR3 is 16 amino acids long. Looked up from germline, CDR1 is SEHNR and CDR2 is FQNEAQ (reference sequence). Amplification used 60 Vbeta primers and 13 Jbeta primers. Sequenced by immunoSEQ multiplex PCR; TCRdb stores in-frame clones only, minus some. The sample shows 150,000 or so clones, approximately 81% of them seen only once. The chain combines TRBV7-9 with TRBJ2-1; 10 positions match TRBD2. The sample comprised PBMCs. This receptor was obtained from a boy aged 2 to 10 in good health and CMV-seronegative. The CDR3 here is CASSPPSGRGYNEQFF. The CDR3 DNA follows: TGTGCCAGCAGCCCGCCCAGCGGGAGGGGCTACAATGAGCAGTTCTTC.